The source of this T cell receptor beta chain is a study of blood T cell repertoires in COVID-19. For the study at large: Samples came from the United States, Italy and Spain, spanning acute and convalescent COVID-19.

CDR1 and CDR2 (germline): MNHEY, SVGEGT. This CDR3 region has 14 residues. V dropped 4 bases and J dropped 2; count of bases not matched to a gene: 5. The protocol was immunoSEQ multiplex PCR, while the TCRdb copy is restricted to in-frame clones and leaves out a portion. The sample lists some 120,000 clones, around 85% occurring once. The receptor's source is a human donor in a cohort sampled during active COVID-19. What was sequenced was peripheral blood. The chain carries TRBV6-2 or TRBV6-3 and TRBJ2-7; 7 nucleotides match TRBD2. The DNA of the CDR3 is TGTGCCAGCAGTTCCGATGGGGGGGCCTACGAGCAGTACTTC. Its translation: CASSSDGGAYEQYF.